Below are 28 T cell receptor beta chains sequenced from a single sample in a study of T cell changes during pregnancy in multiple sclerosis. Libraries were prepared by immunoSEQ multiplex PCR; TCRdb keeps only in-frame clonotypes and omits some of them. The sample carries around 69,000 clones, about 92% recorded once. This specimen was peripheral blood, taken in the third trimester of pregnancy. The receptors originated from a female donor with multiple sclerosis, enrolled in a pregnancy study.

The chain links TRBV27 to TRBJ2-5; tentatively, D is TRBD1 (6 bases). The CDR3 has 16 residues. Per the germline V gene, CDR1 is MNHEY and CDR2 is SMNVEV (reference sequence). Trimming took off 4 bases at V and 5 bases at J, with 20 bases between the two ends. CDR3 residues: CASSSRWGPNGETQYF. In DNA, the CDR3 is TGTGCCAGCAGTTCGCGATGGGGGCCAAATGGGGAGACCCAGTACTTC.

In this sample, this clone turned up once. V and J are TRBV5-6 and TRBJ2-7, with D possibly being TRBD1 (6 bases). The CDR3 has 13 amino acids. Between the trimmed V and J ends, which lost 4 bases and 0 bases, there was a span of 8 bases. Germline V gene sequence: CDR1 SGHDT, CDR2 YYEEEE. CDR3 in amino acids: CASSQGTSYEQYF. The CDR3 bases are TGTGCCAGCAGCCAGGGGACCTCCTACGAGCAGTACTTC.

V gene TRBV20-1 combines with J gene TRBJ1-2; D is undetermined. Trimming left V 2 bases short and J 2 bases short, with 3 bases between. Germline values: CDR1 DFQATT, CDR2 SNEGSKA (reference sequence). The CDR3 totals 11 residues. CDR3 protein: CSARQNYGYTF. The CDR3 DNA reads TGCAGTGCTAGACAGAACTATGGCTACACCTTC.

This chain uses TRBV28 with TRBJ2-7; TRBD2 matches at 9 bases. Germline V CDR1 and CDR2: MDHEN, SYDVKM. V gave up 7 bases and J gave up 4 bases; unmatched junction bases: 11. This CDR3 has 15 residues. CDR3 region: CASTHGLAGTYEQYF. CDR3 nucleotides: TGTGCCAGCACCCATGGGCTAGCGGGAACTTACGAGCAGTACTTC. The full variable domain, in which reference TRBV28 and TRBJ2-7 provide the parts outside the CDR3, is DVKVTQSSRYLVKRTGEKVFLECVQDMDHENMFWYRQDPGLGLRLIYFSYDVKMKEKGDIPEGYSVSREKKERFSLILESASTNQTSMYLCASTHGLAGTYEQYFGPGTRLTVT.

The rearrangement links TRBV19 to TRBJ2-2; 8 nucleotides match TRBD1. The V gene's germline CDR1 is LNHDA and CDR2 SQIVND (reference sequence). The CDR3 extends over 14 amino acids. V lost 5 bases and J lost 1; bases outside the gene matches: 0. Here the CDR3 reads CASSGTGNTGELFF. The CDR3 nucleotides read TGTGCCAGTAGTGGGACAGGGAACACCGGGGAGCTGTTTTTT.

J is TRBJ2-7 and V is TRBV5-1; 7 bases map to TRBD1. The germline V gene has CDR1 SGHRS and CDR2 YFSETQ. The CDR3 covers 13 residues. V was clipped by 5 bases and J by 5 bases; unmatched bases: 7. For the CDR3, the DNA is TGCGCCAGCAGGGCATCTACAGGGGACGAGCAGTACTTC. Its translation is CASRASTGDEQYF.

The chain employs TRBV13 and TRBJ1-2, with 8 positions matching TRBD1. After removal of 5 bases from V and 4 bases from J, the junction contained 12 bases not matched to a gene. The CDR3 runs to 16 residues. The germline gives CDR1 PRHDT, CDR2 FYEKMQ (reference sequence). The CDR3 here is CASSPVPGQESYGYTF. The CDR3 DNA reads TGTGCCAGCAGCCCTGTCCCGGGACAGGAATCCTATGGCTACACCTTC.

The chain joins TRBV6-5 to TRBJ2-1; 14 bases line up with TRBD2. Trimming removed 5 bases from V and 7 bases from J; junction bases left unmatched: 4. Germline V gene lookup returns CDR1 MNHEY and CDR2 SVGAGI. This CDR3 region has 15 residues. In DNA form, the CDR3 reads TGTGCCAGCAGTCGCGGGACTAGCGGGAGTAATGAGCAGTTCTTC. Translated, it gives CASSRGTSGSNEQFF.

For the CDR3, the DNA is TGTGCCAGCAGCCAAAAGAGACCCGGACTAGCGGGAGCCCCCGGGGAGCTGTTTTTT. It codes for CASSQKRPGLAGAPGELFF. The V call is TRBV14, the J call TRBJ2-2; 13 bases are a match to TRBD2. CDR1 and CDR2 from the germline V gene are SGHDN and FVKESK. Losses at the gene ends were 2 bases for V and 6 bases for J; bases not matched to a gene: 12. The CDR3 runs 19 residues. The full variable domain, its missing parts supplied by reference TRBV14 and TRBJ2-2, is EAGVTQFPSHSVIEKGQTVTLRCDPISGHDNLYWYRRVMGKEIKFLLHFVKESKQDESGMPNNRFLAERTGGTYSTLKVQPAELEDSGVYFCASSQKRPGLAGAPGELFFGEGSRLTVL.

Written as DNA, the CDR3 is TGTGCCAGTAGAGCGGTGGAGGGGGCTGTAAGTGGCTACACCTTC. Translation: CASRAVEGAVSGYTF. J is TRBJ1-2 and V is TRBV19, with 7 bases fitting TRBD1. Germline values: CDR1 LNHDA, CDR2 SQIVND (reference sequence). J gave up 7 bases and V 6 bases, and 14 bases lay outside the gene matches. The CDR3 runs 15 residues.

CDR3 bases: TGTGCCAGCAGTTTAAAGGGGTCTAGCACAGATACGCAGTATTTT. This translates into CASSLKGSSTDTQYF. V is TRBV27 and J is TRBJ2-3; D might be TRBD1 (5 bases). Trimming removed 2 bases from V and 0 bases from J, with 9 bases in between. CDR1 is MNHEY, CDR2 SMNVEV, per germline (reference sequence). CDR3 length: 15 amino acids.

The chain links TRBV4-1 to TRBJ2-7; 11 bases match TRBD2. With V trimmed by 0 bases and J by 7 bases, 5 bases remained unmatched. The CDR3 is 15 amino acids. CDR1 is MGHRA and CDR2 is YSYEKL in the germline V gene. This CDR3 is CASSQETLAGEEQYF. The CDR3 DNA reads TGCGCCAGCAGCCAAGAAACACTAGCGGGAGAAGAGCAGTACTTC.

This clone was observed a single time. The chain has TRBV30 and TRBJ1-3; maybe TRBD1 (6 bases). Trimming took 2 bases from V and 4 from J, leaving 15 bases between them. The CDR3 spans 15 residues. CDR1 GTSNPN and CDR2 SVGIG come from the germline V gene (reference sequence). CDR3: CAWSIRQGTGNTIYF. The CDR3 coding sequence is TGTGCCTGGAGTATACGGCAGGGGACCGGAAACACCATATATTTT.

This clone was seen only once. This sequence joins TRBV7-3 and TRBJ2-3; no clear D gene. From germline, CDR1 is SGHTA and CDR2 FQGTGA. There are 12 residues in the CDR3. Between the trimmed V and J ends, which lost 5 bases and 2 bases, there was a span of 5 bases. CDR3 in amino acids: CASSNYTDTQYF. CDR3 nucleotide sequence: TGTGCCAGCAGCAACTACACAGATACGCAGTATTTT. Looking up the rest from reference TRBV7-3 and TRBJ2-3 gives the full variable domain: GAGVSQTPSNKVTEKGKYVELRCDPISGHTALYWYRQSLGQGPEFLIYFQGTGAADDSGLPNDRFFAVRPEGSVSTLKIQRTERGDSAVYLCASSNYTDTQYFGPGTRLTVL.

The chain uses TRBV6-5 and TRBJ2-7; 11 bases are shared with TRBD1. Germline assignment: CDR1 MNHEY and CDR2 SVGAGI. With V trimmed by 7 bases and J by 6 bases, 11 bases remained unmatched. The CDR3 has 15 amino acids. The CDR3 coding sequence is TGTGCCAGCACACACGGGACAGGGGGAGGTGGCGAGCAGTACTTC. Residues: CASTHGTGGGGEQYF.

V is TRBV14 and J is TRBJ2-1; 9 bases align to TRBD2. Germline CDR1 and CDR2: SGHDN and FVKESK. The trim removed 4 bases at V and 6 bases at J, leaving 10 bases unmatched. This CDR3 region has 16 residues. The CDR3 loop is CASSPLAGLPANEQFF. The DNA for the CDR3 is TGTGCCAGCAGCCCCCTAGCGGGACTCCCCGCCAATGAGCAGTTCTTC.

The chain combines TRBV4-3 with TRBJ2-7; D is perhaps TRBD2 (6 bases). The CDR3 contains 15 residues. CDR1 and CDR2 (germline): LGHNA, YSLEER. Between the trimmed V and J ends, which lost 1 base and 2 bases, there was a span of 12 bases. The CDR3: CASSQVGGSPYEQYF. The CDR3 nucleotides read TGCGCCAGCAGCCAAGTAGGAGGGTCCCCCTACGAGCAGTACTTC.

The chain links TRBV7-9 to TRBJ2-1, with a tentative D call TRBD2 (6 bases). Between the trimmed V and J ends, which lost 5 bases and 6 bases, there was a span of 23 bases. This CDR3 is 17 amino acids long. The germline V gene encodes CDR1 SEHNR and CDR2 FQNEAQ (reference sequence). The CDR3 region is CASSPELAQSYANEQFF. Here the CDR3 DNA reads TGTGCCAGCAGCCCAGAACTAGCCCAATCGTATGCCAATGAGCAGTTCTTC. The entire variable domain, with the rest obtained from reference TRBV7-9 and TRBJ2-1, is as follows: DTGVSQNPRHKITKRGQNVTFRCDPISEHNRLYWYRQTLGQGPEFLTYFQNEAQLEKSRLLSDRFSAERPKGSFSTLEIQRTEQGDSAMYLCASSPELAQSYANEQFFGPGTRLTVL.

V gene TRBV10-1 combines with J gene TRBJ2-1; D unresolved. The CDR3 is made up of 13 amino acids. The ends were cut back, 4 bases at V and 3 bases at J, with 7 bases in the middle. Germline V gene lookup returns CDR1 WNHNN and CDR2 SYGVQD (reference sequence). Here the CDR3 reads CASSVGVYNEQFF. The CDR3 region has the DNA TGCGCCAGCAGTGTAGGAGTCTACAATGAGCAGTTCTTC.

The gene calls are TRBV5-1 and TRBJ2-2, with TRBD1 matching over 7 bases. Germline CDR1 is SGHRS and CDR2 is YFSETQ. The CDR3 is made up of 15 amino acids. After removal of 4 bases from V and 4 bases from J, the junction contained 7 bases not matched to a gene. The CDR3 DNA reads TGCGCCAGCAGCCCCCAGGGGGTCGGCACCGGGGAGCTGTTTTTT. It is translated as CASSPQGVGTGELFF. Together with reference TRBV5-1 and TRBJ2-2, the CDR3 gives the full variable domain: KAGVTQTPRYLIKTRGQQVTLSCSPISGHRSVSWYQQTPGQGLQFLFEYFSETQRNKGNFPGRFSGRQFSNSRSEMNVSTLELGDSALYLCASSPQGVGTGELFFGEGSRLTVL.

The J gene is TRBJ2-7, the V gene TRBV4-1; maybe TRBD1 (6 bases). The germline V gene has CDR1 MGHRA and CDR2 YSYEKL. This CDR3 is 13 amino acids long. Between the trimmed V and J ends, which lost 4 bases and 5 bases, there was a span of 12 bases. CDR3 amino acids: CASSPGQTHEQYF. The CDR3 DNA reads as TGCGCCAGCAGCCCGGGACAAACCCACGAGCAGTACTTC.

Notes on this clone: One junction end does not reproduce the germline sequence, and a read error may be involved. The J gene is TRBJ1-1, the V gene TRBV28; 8 bases agree with TRBD1. The CDR3 has 15 residues. CDR1 and CDR2 (germline): MDHEN, SYDVKM. The CDR3 sequence: CASSLLTGADTEAFF. The DNA for the CDR3 is TGTGCCAGCAGCTTATTGACAGGGGCTGACACTGAAGCTTTCTTT.

This clone has a single count. A read error may produce the germline difference seen at one junction end. V and J are TRBV5-3 and TRBJ2-7; a possible D gene is TRBD2 (6 bases). TRBV5-3 qualifies as an ORF whose function is uncertain. CDR3 length: 11 amino acids. CDR3 nucleotide sequence: TGTGCCAGAAGTCGCGGAGGTCGCGGGGACTTC. This gives the protein CARSRGGRGDF.

The chain recombines TRBV19 with TRBJ1-5, with a weak D call TRBD1 (5 bases). CDR1 and CDR2 (germline): LNHDA, SQIVND (reference sequence). V was shortened by 6 bases and J by 7 bases, with 13 bases between the two germline ends. CDR3 length: 13 residues. The DNA for the CDR3 is TGTGCCAGTAGCGGAGGGACCTTGCAGCCCCAGCATTTT. Its translation: CASSGGTLQPQHF.

The chain carries TRBV5-4 and TRBJ1-1, with a tentative D call TRBD1 (6 bases). Germline values: CDR1 SGHNT, CDR2 YYREEE (reference sequence). The CDR3 is 15 amino acids. Between the trimmed V and J ends, which lost 3 bases and 1 base, there was a span of 13 bases. The chain's CDR3 is CASSYAQGSNTEAFF. The CDR3 DNA is TGTGCCAGCAGCTACGCACAGGGCTCGAACACTGAAGCTTTCTTT.

In regard to this clone: This likely stems from a read error, as it lies one base from a far larger clone. CDR3 amino acids: CASSLLEEGNTEAFF. CDR3 sequence (DNA): TGTGCCAGCAGCTTGCTAGAGGAGGGGAACACTGAAGCTTTCTTT. This chain links TRBV5-4 with TRBJ1-1; D is unclear. Germline CDR1 and CDR2: SGHNT and YYREEE (reference sequence). V was clipped by 1 base and J by 1 base, with 11 bases between them. The CDR3 extends over 15 amino acids.

The chain recombines TRBV30 with TRBJ1-2, with D perhaps matching TRBD1 (5 bases). Germline V gene sequence: CDR1 GTSNPN, CDR2 SVGIG (reference sequence). V lost 0 bases and J lost 5, with 19 bases in between. CDR3 size: 16 residues. CDR3 in DNA: TGTGCCTGGAGTGTAGAGGAGGGGCGCCCCAAATATGGCTACACCTTC. This codes for CAWSVEEGRPKYGYTF.

This chain uses TRBV11-1 with TRBJ2-1; D might be TRBD2 (5 bases). Germline CDR1 SGHAT, CDR2 FQDESV (reference sequence). The CDR3 runs 14 residues. Trimming removed 2 bases at V and 3 bases at J, with 8 bases between. CDR3 DNA: TGTGCCAGCAGCTTACTAGGAGGCTACAATGAGCAGTTCTTC. Its translation: CASSLLGGYNEQFF.